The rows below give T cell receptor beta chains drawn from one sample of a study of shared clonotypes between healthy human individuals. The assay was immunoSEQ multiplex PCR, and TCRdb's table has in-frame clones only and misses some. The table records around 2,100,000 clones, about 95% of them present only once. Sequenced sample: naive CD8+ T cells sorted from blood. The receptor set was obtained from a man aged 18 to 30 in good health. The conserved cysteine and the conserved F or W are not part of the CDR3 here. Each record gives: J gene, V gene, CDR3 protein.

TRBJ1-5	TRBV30	AWSRTGDQPQH
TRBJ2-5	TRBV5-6	ASSLVYPETQY
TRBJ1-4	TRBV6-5	ASSYDSLGQSGLF
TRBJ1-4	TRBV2	ASSLWDEKLF
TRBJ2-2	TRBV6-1	ASETATGELF
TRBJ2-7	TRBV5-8	ASSLPLGGPTYEQY
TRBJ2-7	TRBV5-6	ASSTRQGEEYEQY
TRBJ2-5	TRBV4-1	ASSHLAGEETQY
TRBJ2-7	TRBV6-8	ASTYGAGGPPYEQY
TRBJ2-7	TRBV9	ASSPGENPYEQY
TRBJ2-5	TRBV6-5	ASRRTSGVQETQY
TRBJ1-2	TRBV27	ASSGTGRDPNYGYT
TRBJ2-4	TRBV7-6	ASSPATNIQY
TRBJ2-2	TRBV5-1	ASSRVGQGFIQDTGELF
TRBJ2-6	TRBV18	ASSPPYSGVGANVLT
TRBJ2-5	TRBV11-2	ASSLAPGSLQETQY
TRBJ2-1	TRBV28	ASSPSGQGFTYNEQF
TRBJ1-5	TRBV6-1	ASSEEVGNQPQH
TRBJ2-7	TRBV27	ASSPGRVWDFNTEQY
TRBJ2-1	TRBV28	ASSPVEETDYNEQF
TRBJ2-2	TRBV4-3	ASSHTTAGELF
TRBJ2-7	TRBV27	ASSLERGSYEQY
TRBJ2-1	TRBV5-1	ASSPGEGLGPKQF
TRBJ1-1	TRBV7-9	ASSEGEQGRGTEAF
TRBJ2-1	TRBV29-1	SVEGLAGFYNEQF
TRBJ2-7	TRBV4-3	ASSQVSSGAYEQY
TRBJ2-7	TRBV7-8	ASRRTGVSYEQY
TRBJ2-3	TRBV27	ASSPQSLAEVRDTQY
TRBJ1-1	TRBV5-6	ASSLGYGTEAF
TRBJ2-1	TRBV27	ASSSRWNEQF
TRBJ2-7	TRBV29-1	SVERTGASYEQY
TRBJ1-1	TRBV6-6	ASSHPLGTEAF
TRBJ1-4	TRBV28	ASSSTWANEKLF
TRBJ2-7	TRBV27	ASSPSSGELRYEQY
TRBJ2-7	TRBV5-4	ASSFGQGVYEQY
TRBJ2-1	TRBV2	ASSAGDGIIDEQF
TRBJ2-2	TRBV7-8	ASSSPFGNSNTGELF
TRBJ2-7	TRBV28	ASMSGGSDYEQY
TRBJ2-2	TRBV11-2	ASSPGGFGELF
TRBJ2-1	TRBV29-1	SVELRDLYNEQF
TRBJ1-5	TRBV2	ASSDPSQGDNQPQH
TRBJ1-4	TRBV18	ASSPWRQDRGREKLF
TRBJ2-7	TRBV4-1	ASSQDGDRAYEQY
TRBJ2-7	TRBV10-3	AISESDVDPLYEQY
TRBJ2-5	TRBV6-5	ASTFGQTQY
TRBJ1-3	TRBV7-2	ASSLTLSGNTIY
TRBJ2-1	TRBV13	ASSFWLAGGDSYNEQF
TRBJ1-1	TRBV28	ASRPDSMNTEAF
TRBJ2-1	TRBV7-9	ASSLGTGGLNEQF
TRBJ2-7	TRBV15	ATSTSGSSHYEQY
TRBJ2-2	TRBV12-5	ASGWAPQGYTGELF
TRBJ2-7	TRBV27	ASSLGGSLEQY
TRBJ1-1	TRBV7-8	ASRGEYTEAF
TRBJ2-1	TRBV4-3	ASSQEWTSDEQF
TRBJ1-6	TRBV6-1	ASSDLVGQGNSPLH
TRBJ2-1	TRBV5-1	ASNEGANSYNEQF
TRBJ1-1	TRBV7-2	ASSLGGGRTEAF
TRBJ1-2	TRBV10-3	AISGGQNYGYT